This T cell receptor (beta chain) was identified in a study of regulatory T cells in long-lasting Graves disease (dated by TCRdb to about 2021). In terms of the full investigation: Newly diagnosed Graves' disease patients had taken antithyroid drugs for less than 3 months. Persistent Graves' disease patients were compared with newly diagnosed Graves' disease patients by peripheral blood TCR sequencing and RNA sequencing. The study was registered as a clinical trial and conducted in China. A total of approximately 35 samples were covered by TCR sequencing, comprising around 13 persistent and roughly 20 newly diagnosed Graves' disease patients. Study-level results and caveats: Because the primary lesion, thyroid tissue, could not be accessed, the study looked at peripheral blood alone. Patients with persistent disease shared more public clonotypes (approximately 2,500) than newly diagnosed patients did (approximately 990). Persistent disease showed preferential use of TRBV28, TRBJ1-2 and TRBJ2-5, whereas newly diagnosed disease favored TRBV20-1 and TRBJ2-1. Compared with newly diagnosed patients, patients with persistent Graves' disease had lower TCR Shannon entropy and fewer highly expanded clones, which suggests clonal expansion. Only the TCR beta chain was sequenced and analyzed. As a limitation, the authors acknowledged that the small sample size may reduce accuracy.

Library preparation employed multiplex PCR. This sample was sequenced with an Illumina HiSeq 4000. TCR beta libraries were built with iRepertoire HTBI primers and Arm-PCR amplification of CDR3 regions. Before sequencing, the PCR products underwent gel purification. The paper's processing steps were these. Gene usage analysis of CDR3 amino acid clonotypes relied on the 55 to 80 TRBV and 14 TRBJ segments identified across samples. Filtered high-quality paired reads were merged into contigs using COPE and FqMerger. Contigs were aligned with BLAST to IMGT TRBV, TRBD and TRBJ reference genes, and CDR3 was defined per IMGT. Any clonotype with a frequency above 0.1% was classified as a highly expanded clone. Shannon entropy was used to measure repertoire diversity, and the Gini coefficient was used to measure V-J evenness. Public clonotypes were defined as clonotypes shared by more than one individual. TCRdb redid the processing of the public reads, applying fastp at Q25 and MiXCR, and retained in-frame beta chains. One record per CDR3 amino acid sequence lists the most common genes and DNA. The V and J calls here are based on TCRdb, not the publication. Recorded for this sample are approximately 480,000 distinct CDR3 sequences; under 20% of them occurred a single time. 9% to 15% of the sample rests with the top ten.

Cut back by 7 bases and 1 base, the V and J ends lie 10 bases apart. Reading from cysteine to phenylalanine, the CDR3 counts 13 amino acids. Only the CDR3 DNA is retained, 39 bases long and in frame from the first base. Reading the germline V gene gives CDR1 SNHLY and CDR2 FYNNEI. What this sample's time point label stands for: newly diagnosed GD, antithyroid drugs for less than 3 months. For both TCR sequencing and RNA sequencing, RNA was extracted from PBMCs in TRIzol. The diagnosis of Graves' disease was made according to American Thyroid Association guidelines. Recruitment of patients was carried out at an endocrinology department in Xi'an, China. Each patient gave approximately 10 milliliters of peripheral blood, collected in an EDTA anticoagulant tube. Ficoll Paque Plus density gradient separation was used to isolate PBMCs, and no further T cell sorting was performed. An Agilent 2100 Bioanalyzer and agarose gel were used to check RNA quality, and a NanoDrop 2000 was used to measure RNA concentration.

This clonotype was counted at least ten times. No cognate antigen has been identified for it. No much larger clonotype is one base removed from it; base qualities were not supplied. Another study also made use of these data, one on T cells in Graves' hyperthyroidism and ophthalmopathy. That second report states: A patient counted as having stable Graves' hyperthyroidism if no progression to ophthalmopathy occurred over 18 months of follow-up. The hyperthyroidism patients were between 18 and 65 years old and newly diagnosed, with a disease duration of less than 2 months. Patients with uncontrolled infections, other autoimmune diseases, pregnancy or lactation were excluded. Diagnoses were established on the basis of clinical symptoms, serum thyroxine and TRAb, thyroid ultrasound, and orbital computed tomography. The first round of RT-PCR for the TCR CDR3 was performed with the HTBI primer set and the Qiagen OneStep RT-PCR kit. Most expanded thyroid clonotypes (frequency above 0.001) were also detected in blood, a finding suggesting that blood repertoires may reflect thyroid immune responses. Ophthalmopathy was separated from stable hyperthyroidism by a 13 V-J signature model, with about 88% sensitivity and just over 81% specificity obtained in cross-validation and 80%/75% obtained in testing. In validation, the model predicted progression to ophthalmopathy with over 60% sensitivity and 72% to 85% specificity, a median of 6.5 months before onset. A discovery cohort of roughly 96 patients, 43 with Graves' ophthalmopathy and about 60 with stable Graves' hyperthyroidism, was used to find distinguishing TCR V-J signatures. Whether ophthalmopathy could be predicted prospectively was tested in an independent validation cohort made up of 18 to 20 hyperthyroidism patients plus 17 patients who later progressed to ophthalmopathy. The 95 to 100 discovery patients were randomly split 7:3 into training and test sets. The study also compared thyroid tissue and blood T-cell repertoires from over 5 Graves' hyperthyroidism patients. After sampling, hyperthyroidism patients received methimazole starting at 30 mg daily, and ophthalmopathy patients received high-dose intravenous methylprednisolone. Libraries were constructed in a second round of multiplex PCR, after which size selection and purification were carried out. Paired-end sequencing of the libraries was performed with 100 bp reads on an Illumina HiSeq2000. Raw data were processed with SOAPnuke, discarding reads with adapters, uncalled bases, mean Phred below 15, or no exact constant-primer or identifier match. High-quality paired reads were merged using COPE v1.2.5, and each unique nucleotide sequence was defined as a clonotype. MiTCR v1.1 was used to align the clonotypes against IMGT TRBV, TRBD and TRBJ reference segments. The analysis was restricted to V-J combinations with a frequency above 0.0001, which together covered 99.2% of the repertoires. A TCS score was defined as the ratio between F50 (clonal expansion) and ExV (chaos), using BLOSUM62-based TCRdist between CDR3 peptides within each V-J. Welch's t-statistics and random forest reduced some 510 V-J features to 13, which were used in a naive Bayes classifier (R e1071). No statistical method was used to fix the sample size in advance, and group allocation was not hidden from the investigators. The paper describes TCR Vbeta CDR3 sequencing of about 140 peripheral blood samples, made up of 43 ophthalmopathy patients, over 70 hyperthyroidism patients and roughly 17 progressor patients.

The sample was peripheral blood mononuclear cells (PBMCs), taken at new diagnosis, from a patient treated with antithyroid drugs. The sequence derives from a man aged 40-49 years with Graves disease. Donor details come from another sample of the same person, matched by shared clones. The rearranged segments are TRBV2 and TRBJ1-1; the D region possibly corresponds to TRBD1 (6 bases align). The DNA sequence reads TGTGCCAGCACAGGACAGCCGAACACTGAAGCTTTCTTT. Protein translation: CASTGQPNTEAFF.